The 24 T cell receptor beta chains below were found in one sample sequenced in a study of blood T cells in healthy people across ages. Primed by a sample-barcoded 5' primer and a J-beta primer mix, a second PCR proceeded for 7 to 11 cycles. MiXCR, run by TCRdb on the 5' RACE reads, gives a single entry per CDR3 protein. The profile shows hundreds of thousands of distinct CDR3 sequences, about 56% of them singletons. The material sequenced was blood. These receptors were obtained from a man in his forties or fifties in good health.

The chain combines TRBV7-8 with TRBJ2-5; 8 bases line up with TRBD2. The CDR3 is 13 residues long. Trimming at V came to 5 bases and at J to 6 bases, leaving 5 bases not matched to a gene. Germline CDR1 and CDR2: SGHVS and FQNEAQ. This chain's CDR3 is CASSRSGGQTQYF. The CDR3 DNA follows: TGTGCCAGCAGCCGGAGCGGGGGCCAGACCCAGTACTTC.

The table lists this clonotype with a few counts. The chain has TRBV11-3 and TRBJ2-7; D uncertain. There are 14 residues in the CDR3. Trimming shortened V by 3 bases and J by 3 bases, and 12 bases separated the two germline ends. CDR1 is SGHNT and CDR2 is YENEEA in the germline V gene. The CDR3 here is CASSFKSRLYEQYF. For the CDR3, the DNA is TGTGCCAGCAGCTTCAAGAGCCGCCTCTACGAGCAGTACTTC.

This clonotype was seen only a few times. V usage is TRBV20-1 and J usage is TRBJ2-3; TRBD1 or TRBD2 may be the D gene (5 bases each). The CDR3 length is 13 residues. Trimming pared 2 bases from V and 10 bases from J, leaving 16 bases between. Germline V gives CDR1 DFQATT, CDR2 SNEGSKA (reference sequence). DNA of the CDR3: TGCAGTGCTAGACACGATCCAGGGAGTCCGCAGTATTTT. Encoded protein: CSARHDPGSPQYF.

J is TRBJ1-2 and V is TRBV27; D perhaps matches TRBD1 (5 bases). CDR1 is MNHEY and CDR2 is SMNVEV in the germline V gene (reference sequence). This CDR3 has 14 amino acids. Trimming stripped 0 bases from V and 6 bases from J, with 11 bases between. The CDR3 reads CASSLSWDGNGYTF. The CDR3 coding sequence is TGTGCCAGCAGTTTATCCTGGGACGGGAATGGCTACACCTTC.

This clonotype was observed a single time. The CDR3 spells CASSDPSVTGNEQFF. The CDR3 DNA is TGTGCCAGCAGCGACCCTAGCGTAACGGGGAATGAGCAGTTCTTC. The rearrangement joins TRBV9 to TRBJ2-1; a weak D match, TRBD2 (6 bases). V lost 3 bases to trimming and J lost 7 bases, with 17 bases between them. The CDR3 is 15 amino acids. Germline V gene lookup returns CDR1 SGDLS and CDR2 YYNGEE.

The V call is TRBV5-1, the J call TRBJ1-1, with 7 bases lining up with TRBD1. Germline CDR1 and CDR2: SGHRS and YFSETQ. Trimming at V came to 4 bases and at J to 9 bases, leaving 12 bases not matched to a gene. CDR3 length: 14 residues. CDR3 loop: CASSPGQTIYQAFF. CDR3 coding DNA: TGCGCCAGCAGCCCGGGACAGACAATATACCAAGCTTTCTTT.

A word on this clonotype: Its ends do not fully match the called genes, so a read error is possible. The chain is built from TRBV7-2 and TRBJ2-1; no clear D. The CDR3 totals 15 residues. Germline V gene data show CDR1 as SGHTA and CDR2 as FQGNSA. This CDR3 is CASNLVRVPYNEQFF. The CDR3 DNA reads as TGTGCCAGCAACTTAGTGAGAGTCCCCTACAATGAGCAGTTCTTC.

The CDR3 DNA sequence: TGTGCCAGCAGTTTATTGGGGGAGGGAAGCACAGATACGCAGTATTTT. The encoded protein is CASSLLGEGSTDTQYF. This chain links TRBV28 with TRBJ2-3, with 7 bases matching TRBD2. CDR1 is MDHEN, CDR2 SYDVKM, per germline. After removal of 1 base from V and 0 bases from J, the junction contained 4 bases not matched to a gene. CDR3 length: 16 residues.

To note about this clonotype: A read error is possible here, since a much larger clone lies one base away. The V call is TRBV7-9, the J call TRBJ2-5; D assignment may be TRBD1 or TRBD2 (5 bases each). This CDR3 is built from 15 residues. V was shortened by 4 bases and J by 2 bases, with 14 bases between the two germline ends. The germline V gene has CDR1 SEHNR and CDR2 FQNEAQ (reference sequence). The CDR3 bases are TGTGCCAGCAGCTCGGGACCAGGGCAGCAAGAGACCCAGTACTTC. This gives the protein CASSSGPGQQETQYF.

The V call is TRBV7-2, the J call TRBJ1-6, with TRBD1 identical over 10 bases. There are 16 residues in the CDR3. CDR1 is SGHTA, CDR2 FQGNSA, per germline. V lost 6 bases and J lost 7; bases outside the gene matches: 9. This CDR3 reads CASRREAGQGNSPLHF. The DNA of the CDR3 is TGTGCCAGCAGGCGAGAAGCGGGACAGGGGAATTCACCCCTCCACTTT.

This clonotype was found a few times. V is TRBV27 and J is TRBJ2-7, with 8 bases fitting TRBD1. The CDR3 runs 15 residues. Germline assignment: CDR1 MNHEY and CDR2 SMNVEV (reference sequence). The trim removed 1 base at V and 3 bases at J, leaving 5 bases unmatched. The CDR3, as DNA: TGTGCCAGCAGTTTATTCGCACAGGGGGTCTACGAGCAGTACTTC. Translating gives CASSLFAQGVYEQYF.

V and J are TRBV9 and TRBJ1-2, with D perhaps TRBD1 (6 bases). Germline values: CDR1 SGDLS, CDR2 YYNGEE. Trimming shortened V by 3 bases and J by 4 bases, and 19 bases separated the two germline ends. This CDR3 spans 16 amino acids. DNA for the CDR3: TGTGCCAGCAGCGGACCGGACCAGGGGTTGGGCTATGGCTACACCTTC. It is translated as CASSGPDQGLGYGYTF. Using reference TRBV9 and TRBJ1-2 for the parts outside the CDR3, the full variable domain is DSGVTQTPKHLITATGQRVTLRCSPRSGDLSVYWYQQSLDQGLQFLIQYYNGEERAKGNILERFSAQQFPDLHSELNLSSLELGDSALYFCASSGPDQGLGYGYTFGSGTRLTVV.

This clonotype was picked up one time. V is TRBV5-1 and J is TRBJ2-1, with 16 bases aligning to TRBD2. Germline CDR1 reads SGHRS; CDR2 reads YFSETQ. V gave up 3 bases and J gave up 3 bases; unmatched junction bases: 6. CDR3 length equals 18 residues. The CDR3 region has the DNA TGCGCCAGCAGCTCCGGGACTAGCGGGAGGGCCTACTACAATGAGCAGTTCTTC. Translated: CASSSGTSGRAYYNEQFF.

J is TRBJ1-2 and V is TRBV6-2 or TRBV6-3; possibly TRBD1 for D (6 bases). V was pared by 6 bases and J by 4 bases, with 12 bases between. Germline CDR1 is MNHEY and CDR2 is SVGEGT. The CDR3 length is 13 residues. Written as DNA, the CDR3 is TGTGCCAGCAGCGGGGACACGATCTATGGCTACACCTTC. Translating gives CASSGDTIYGYTF.

In its sample, this clonotype was seen once. The chain recombines TRBV28 with TRBJ2-1, with D hard to call. CDR3 size: 13 residues. V shed 4 bases and J shed 4 bases, with 8 bases lying between them. Looked up from germline, CDR1 is MDHEN and CDR2 is SYDVKM. The CDR3 here is CASSWLQYNEQFF. CDR3 DNA sequence: TGTGCCAGCAGTTGGTTACAGTACAATGAGCAGTTCTTC.

The V call is TRBV7-3, the J call TRBJ2-7; weak D call: TRBD2 (5 bases). This CDR3 comprises 14 residues. Germline V lookup: CDR1 SGHTA, CDR2 FQGTGA. V lost 1 base to trimming and J lost 6 bases, with 13 bases between them. In nucleotides, the CDR3 is TGTGCCAGCAGCTTAAAAGGGCGGGTCGGCGAGCAGTACTTC. Protein sequence: CASSLKGRVGEQYF. Using reference TRBV7-3 and TRBJ2-7 for the parts outside the CDR3, the full variable domain is GAGVSQTPSNKVTEKGKYVELRCDPISGHTALYWYRQSLGQGPEFLIYFQGTGAADDSGLPNDRFFAVRPEGSVSTLKIQRTERGDSAVYLCASSLKGRVGEQYFGPGTRLTVT.

This chain uses TRBV3-1 with TRBJ2-3; D gene unclear. Trimming pared 4 bases from V and 0 bases from J, leaving 17 bases between. From germline, CDR1 is LGHDT and CDR2 YNNKEL (reference sequence). CDR3 length equals 17 residues. CDR3 loop: CASSLYPGSPSTDTQYF. For the CDR3, the DNA is TGTGCCAGCAGCCTGTATCCAGGATCTCCTAGCACAGATACGCAGTATTTT.

This clonotype was seen a few times. CDR3 sequence: CASSQAVQGARGDEQFF. The CDR3 DNA reads as TGTGCCAGCAGCCAAGCCGTCCAGGGGGCGCGAGGGGATGAGCAGTTCTTC. The rearrangement joins TRBV4-2 to TRBJ2-1; 8 nucleotides line up with TRBD1. CDR3 length equals 17 residues. J gave up 8 bases and V 1 base, and 13 bases lay outside the gene matches. Germline V gives CDR1 LGHNA, CDR2 YNFKEQ.

Only a few counts were recorded for this clonotype. The chain is built from TRBV20-1 and TRBJ2-4, with 7 nucleotides matching TRBD1. The closer fit of TRBJ2-5 to the DNA end suggests the J call may be wrong. Germline lookup yields CDR1 DFQATT and CDR2 SNEGSKA (reference sequence). The CDR3 sequence is 13 residues long. CDR3 DNA: TGCAGTGCTAAAGGGGGCCAGATCGAGACCCAGTACTTC. Translation: CSAKGGQIETQYF.

The chain links TRBV12-3 or TRBV12-4 to TRBJ2-5; 13 nucleotides line up with TRBD2. The CDR3 covers 15 residues. V lost 6 bases and J lost 5; bases outside the gene matches: 6. The CDR3 is CASSPLAGGPETQYF. CDR3 coding DNA: TGTGCCAGCAGCCCACTAGCGGGAGGGCCGGAGACCCAGTACTTC.

J is TRBJ2-5 and V is TRBV6-2 or TRBV6-3, with 12 bases matching TRBD2. The CDR3 loop spans 17 amino acids. Germline CDR1 reads MNHEY; CDR2 reads SVGEGT. The ends lost 0 bases at V and 5 bases at J; junction bases unmatched: 7. CDR3 nucleotide sequence: TGTGCCAGCAGTTACTCGAGGTCTAGCGGGAGGGTGGAGACCCAGTACTTC. It specifies CASSYSRSSGRVETQYF.

V is TRBV28 and J is TRBJ2-5; TRBD1 might be the D (6 bases). The V gene lost 7 bases and the J gene lost 5 bases, with 14 bases spanning the gap. The germline gives CDR1 MDHEN, CDR2 SYDVKM. This CDR3 contains 13 residues. The chain's CDR3 is CASTQGSRETQYF. The CDR3 nucleotides are TGTGCCAGCACCCAGGGGAGCCGTGAGACCCAGTACTTC.

Concerning this clonotype itself: Given a much more abundant clone one base away, this may be a read error. This CDR3 reads CASSCGFLAEQFF. The CDR3 nucleotides read TGCGCCAGCAGCTGTGGGTTTTTAGCTGAGCAGTTCTTC. V usage is TRBV5-1 and J usage is TRBJ2-1; no clear D. Deletions cut 3 bases from V and 9 bases from J, with 13 bases between. CDR1 is SGHRS, CDR2 YFSETQ, per germline. The CDR3 is 13 residues long.

The chain couples TRBV7-8 to TRBJ2-1; D is ambiguous. The CDR3 consists of 17 residues. Trimming took off 6 bases at V and 6 bases at J, with 24 bases between the two ends. CDR1 and CDR2 from the germline V gene are SGHVS and FQNEAQ. The CDR3 sequence: CASRQQIRQNSRNEQFF. The CDR3 bases are TGTGCCAGCAGACAACAAATTAGACAAAACAGTCGCAATGAGCAGTTCTTC.